The 27 T cell receptor beta chains below all came from one sample that was sequenced in a study of TIL therapy for anti-PD-1-resistant metastatic lung cancer. The libraries were made with immunoSEQ v3. Only in-frame clones appear in the TCRdb table, and some are missing; sequencing was by immunoSEQ multiplex PCR. This sample has about 26,000 clones, with 63% found just once. Described time point: pre-treatment sample, taken before nivolumab and TIL therapy. Tumor tissue came from excised metastases, mostly pleural nodules or supraclavicular lymph nodes. Sequenced material: tumor tissue, taken at baseline. These receptors were taken from a woman between 30 and 79 years old with non-small cell lung cancer.

The rearrangement joins TRBV7-2 to TRBJ2-4; no reliable D call. V dropped 5 bases and J dropped 9 bases, with 8 bases sitting between them. The CDR3 runs 11 residues. The germline V gene has CDR1 SGHTA and CDR2 FQGNSA. CDR3: CASSQSFIQYF. DNA for the CDR3: TGTGCCAGCAGCCAGAGTTTCATTCAGTACTTC.

This sequence joins TRBV5-1 and TRBJ1-5; TRBD1 matches 7 bases. V was pared by 0 bases and J by 2 bases, with 8 bases of the junction left unmatched. CDR1 is SGHRS and CDR2 is YFSETQ in the germline V gene. This CDR3 has 17 residues. DNA of the CDR3: TGCGCCAGCAGCTTGGGGACAGGTTCGGGAGGCAATCAGCCCCAGCATTTT. Amino acids: CASSLGTGSGGNQPQHF.

This chain uses TRBV6-1 with TRBJ1-5; D possibly corresponds to TRBD1 (6 bases). The germline V gene has CDR1 MNHNS and CDR2 SASEGT. This CDR3 has 15 amino acids. The ends were cut back, 6 bases at V and 2 bases at J, with 14 bases in the middle. The CDR3 here is CASRRGQIGNQPQHF. CDR3 in DNA: TGTGCCAGCAGGAGAGGACAGATCGGCAATCAGCCCCAGCATTTT.

This chain joins TRBV7-9 and TRBJ2-1, with D tentatively TRBD2 (9 bases). V was clipped by 7 bases and J by 6 bases, with 19 bases between them. The germline CDR1 and CDR2 sequences are SEHNR and FQNEAQ (reference sequence). The CDR3 runs 15 residues. The CDR3 DNA reads as TGTGCCAGCACCCAGGGGGCGGGAGGGCCCAATGAGCAGTTCTTC. As protein: CASTQGAGGPNEQFF.

The J gene is TRBJ2-2, the V gene TRBV30; no definite D call. The V and J ends lost 8 bases and 6 bases respectively, with 10 bases between them. The CDR3 is 11 amino acids. Germline V CDR1 and CDR2: GTSNPN, SVGIG (reference sequence). CDR3 sequence reads: CARRGAGELFF. The CDR3 nucleotides are TGTGCCCGAAGAGGAGCCGGGGAGCTGTTTTTT.

This chain uses TRBV5-6 with TRBJ2-1, with D maybe TRBD2 (5 bases). V lost 0 bases to trimming and J lost 10 bases, with 8 bases between them. The CDR3 consists of 12 residues. CDR1 SGHDT and CDR2 YYEEEE come from the germline V gene. CDR3 sequence reads: CASSLGLAEQFF. The CDR3 nucleotides are TGTGCCAGCAGCTTGGGCCTAGCAGAGCAGTTCTTC.

The chain recombines TRBV6-1 with TRBJ2-7; D is uncertain. The ends were cut back, 6 bases at V and 7 bases at J, with 19 bases in the middle. Germline V gene sequence: CDR1 MNHNS, CDR2 SASEGT. The CDR3 covers 14 residues. CDR3 bases: TGTGCCAGCAGCACGCCAGTGGAGTTTCGGGAGCAGTACTTC. Its translation: CASSTPVEFREQYF.

This clone was recorded a few times. The chain carries TRBV7-8 and TRBJ2-7; 10 bases agree with TRBD1. J gave up 0 bases and V 5 bases, and 1 base lay outside the gene matches. Germline V gene data show CDR1 as SGHVS and CDR2 as FQNEAQ. The CDR3 length is 14 residues. The CDR3 coding sequence is TGTGCCAGCAGCCGGGACAGGGGCTCCTACGAGCAGTACTTC. Translating gives CASSRDRGSYEQYF.

The chain is built from TRBV5-1 and TRBJ2-2, with 10 positions matching TRBD1. This CDR3 comprises 16 residues. The V and J ends lost 4 bases and 1 base, in that order; junction bases with no gene match: 4. The V gene's germline CDR1 is SGHRS and CDR2 YFSETQ. The CDR3 coding sequence is TGCGCCAGCAGCGCGGGGGACAGGGGGAACACCGGGGAGCTGTTTTTT. Its translation is CASSAGDRGNTGELFF.

Ten or more counts support this clone. The chain couples TRBV7-9 to TRBJ2-7; 7 bases align to TRBD1. Trimming cost V 4 bases and J 5 bases; bases outside gene matches: 17. The CDR3 sequence is 17 residues long. Germline V gene data show CDR1 as SEHNR and CDR2 as FQNEAQ (reference sequence). CDR3 nucleotide sequence: TGTGCCAGCAGCTCCGCCCAGAGGACAGGACGTATGGACGAGCAGTACTTC. It specifies CASSSAQRTGRMDEQYF. The full variable domain, its missing parts supplied by reference TRBV7-9 and TRBJ2-7, is DTGVSQNPRHKITKRGQNVTFRCDPISEHNRLYWYRQTLGQGPEFLTYFQNEAQLEKSRLLSDRFSAERPKGSFSTLEIQRTEQGDSAMYLCASSSAQRTGRMDEQYFGPGTRLTVT.

In DNA form, the CDR3 reads TGTGCCAGCAGTTTACTATACAGGGGGCTGGACGAGATGAACACTGAAGCTTTCTTT. Translating gives CASSLLYRGLDEMNTEAFF. The gene calls are TRBV27 and TRBJ1-1; 9 bases map to TRBD1. The CDR3 has 19 residues. V lost 2 bases, J lost 0 bases, and 13 bases stayed unmatched. The germline V gene encodes CDR1 MNHEY and CDR2 SMNVEV (reference sequence).

This clone was observed a handful of times. The V and J genes are TRBV9 and TRBJ1-1; unclear D gene. The CDR3 is 12 amino acids. Germline loops: CDR1 SGDLS, CDR2 YYNGEE. Trimming removed 3 bases at V and 3 bases at J, with 6 bases between. The CDR3, as DNA: TGTGCCAGCAGCGGCTGGGACACTGAAGCTTTCTTT. This encodes CASSGWDTEAFF.

This sequence joins TRBV19 and TRBJ1-5, with no clear D. V shed 5 bases and J shed 1 base, with 9 bases lying between them. Germline CDR1 LNHDA, CDR2 SQIVND (reference sequence). CDR3 length equals 14 residues. CDR3: CASSHGESNQPQHF. The CDR3 DNA reads TGTGCCAGTAGTCATGGGGAAAGCAATCAGCCCCAGCATTTT.

This CDR3 reads CASSLVLNAGYTF. In DNA form, the CDR3 reads TGCGCCAGCAGCTTGGTTCTCAACGCTGGCTACACCTTC. V is TRBV5-1 and J is TRBJ1-2; D not resolved. The V end was cut by 0 bases, the J end by 7 bases, with 10 bases between. Germline V gene data show CDR1 as SGHRS and CDR2 as YFSETQ. The CDR3 sequence is 13 residues long.

The gene calls are TRBV5-1 and TRBJ2-1; D perhaps matches TRBD1 (6 bases). Germline V gene lookup returns CDR1 SGHRS and CDR2 YFSETQ. V was trimmed by 0 bases and J by 6 bases, leaving 7 bases between them. The CDR3 extends over 13 amino acids. The CDR3 DNA follows: TGCGCCAGCAGCTTGGGGGGGCCCAATGAGCAGTTCTTC. This gives the protein CASSLGGPNEQFF.

The chain has TRBV4-1 and TRBJ2-7, with TRBD2 matching over 8 bases. Losses at the gene ends were 0 bases for V and 2 bases for J; bases not matched to a gene: 6. Germline V gives CDR1 MGHRA, CDR2 YSYEKL. This CDR3 contains 16 residues. CDR3 loop: CASSQDDAGGAYEQYF. The DNA for the CDR3 is TGCGCCAGCAGCCAAGACGACGCGGGAGGCGCCTACGAGCAGTACTTC.

This clone showed up just a few times. The chain employs TRBV14 and TRBJ2-1; weak D call: TRBD2 (5 bases). Germline lookup yields CDR1 SGHDN and CDR2 FVKESK. V was cut by 4 bases and J by 0 bases, with 16 bases left in between. The CDR3 contains 17 residues. CDR3 sequence (DNA): TGTGCCAGCAGCCCTTCCCGGGGAGTGCCCTCCTACAATGAGCAGTTCTTC. It codes for CASSPSRGVPSYNEQFF.

The chain has TRBV30 and TRBJ1-3; D possibly corresponds to TRBD1 (5 bases). The CDR3 totals 14 residues. V was clipped by 0 bases and J by 4 bases, with 10 bases between them. The V gene's germline CDR1 is GTSNPN and CDR2 SVGIG (reference sequence). CDR3 sequence reads: CAWSVAGGGNTIYF. CDR3 DNA: TGTGCCTGGAGTGTAGCCGGGGGAGGAAACACCATATATTTT.

The count of this clone is one. This sequence joins TRBV5-4 and TRBJ2-1, with 7 nucleotides matching TRBD1. Per the germline V gene, CDR1 is SGHNT and CDR2 is YYREEE (reference sequence). The CDR3 contains 14 residues. With V trimmed by 2 bases and J by 9 bases, 8 bases remained unmatched. The CDR3 DNA sequence: TGTGCCAGCAGCTTAGTTCGGGACAGAATTGAGCAGTTCTTC. Protein: CASSLVRDRIEQFF.

The rearrangement joins TRBV2 to TRBJ2-7, with D maybe TRBD1 (6 bases). From germline, CDR1 is SNHLY and CDR2 FYNNEI. The CDR3 is 12 amino acids. V dropped 7 bases and J dropped 4 bases, with 11 bases sitting between them. DNA of the CDR3: TGTGCCAGCAAGGACAGACCTTACGAGCAGTACTTC. This gives the protein CASKDRPYEQYF.

This chain uses TRBV27 with TRBJ2-5; D perhaps matches TRBD2 (7 bases). V was clipped by 3 bases and J by 4 bases, with 12 bases between them. From germline, CDR1 is MNHEY and CDR2 SMNVEV (reference sequence). The CDR3 extends over 14 amino acids. The CDR3 DNA reads TGTGCCAGCAGTTTTGGGGGAGGGGGAGAGACCCAGTACTTC. This sequence encodes CASSFGGGGETQYF.

Concerning this clone itself: Other DNA sequences in this sample translate to the same CDR3. This chain connects TRBV7-9 to TRBJ2-7; D is unresolved. This CDR3 has 12 amino acids. The V gene's germline CDR1 is SEHNR and CDR2 FQNEAQ (reference sequence). V gave up 3 bases and J gave up 3 bases, with 6 bases separating them. Here the CDR3 DNA reads TGTGCCAGCAGCTTGGGTGACTACGAGCAGTACTTC. It translates to CASSLGDYEQYF.

The gene calls are TRBV6-1 and TRBJ2-1, with 10 bases lining up with TRBD2. The CDR3 runs 18 residues. V was pared by 3 bases and J by 0 bases, with 8 bases of the junction left unmatched. Germline CDR1 and CDR2: MNHNS and SASEGT. The CDR3 loop is CASSDRTSGWSSYNEQFF. CDR3 DNA: TGTGCCAGCAGTGATCGGACTAGCGGATGGAGCTCCTACAATGAGCAGTTCTTC.

This clone was seen a handful of times. V and J are TRBV5-1 and TRBJ1-2, with 8 positions matching TRBD1. Germline lookup yields CDR1 SGHRS and CDR2 YFSETQ. The V and J ends lost 1 base and 5 bases, in that order; junction bases with no gene match: 7. The CDR3 has 15 amino acids. CDR3 DNA sequence: TGCGCCAGCAGCTTGAGCCGCGACAGGGGATATGGCTACACCTTC. Translating it yields CASSLSRDRGYGYTF.

This clone occurred a few times. The chain is built from TRBV7-9 and TRBJ2-5; D ambiguous. Germline loops: CDR1 SEHNR, CDR2 FQNEAQ (reference sequence). V was trimmed by 0 bases and J by 5 bases, leaving 13 bases between them. CDR3 length equals 15 residues. This chain's CDR3 is CASSLALDTIETQYF. DNA of the CDR3: TGTGCCAGCAGCTTAGCGCTTGATACTATTGAGACCCAGTACTTC. The entire variable domain, with the rest obtained from reference TRBV7-9 and TRBJ2-5, is as follows: DTGVSQNPRHKITKRGQNVTFRCDPISEHNRLYWYRQTLGQGPEFLTYFQNEAQLEKSRLLSDRFSAERPKGSFSTLEIQRTEQGDSAMYLCASSLALDTIETQYFGPGTRLLVL.

This chain links TRBV6-5 with TRBJ2-7; D is unresolved. The CDR3 totals 15 residues. CDR1 is MNHEY, CDR2 SVGAGI, per germline. V gave up 2 bases and J gave up 0 bases, with 11 bases separating them. The CDR3 loop is CASSYRPWDSYEQYF. The CDR3 bases are TGTGCCAGCAGTTACAGGCCCTGGGACTCCTACGAGCAGTACTTC.

The chain links TRBV10-3 to TRBJ2-3; 7 bases map to TRBD2. After removal of 6 bases from V and 0 bases from J, the junction contained 6 bases not matched to a gene. The CDR3 has 15 residues. Germline CDR1 ENHRY, CDR2 SYGVKD. For the CDR3, the DNA is TGTGCCATCAGGGGAGCGGGGACTAGCACAGATACGCAGTATTTT. This codes for CAIRGAGTSTDTQYF.